This is a list of T cell receptor beta chains from one sample in a study of CD8+ T cells in alopecia areata. TCRdb's copy holds only in-frame clones and misses some; the assay was immunoSEQ multiplex PCR. The sample has almost 250,000 clones, 65% to 70% seen once. Sequenced material: CD4+ T cells sorted from blood, taken at week 0. These receptors were taken from a human donor with alopecia areata. Each CDR3 is given with its conserved first and last residue. D genes are given only for firm matches. Rows may omit the clone size; those that give it use once, few, many or a size class.

d_call: NA; clone_size: many; v_call: TRBV6-5; j_call: TRBJ2-1; cdr3_aa: CASSWGSKGNEQFF; cdr3_nt: TGTGCCAGCAGTTGGGGTAGCAAAGGCAATGAGCAGTTCTTC
d_call: TRBD2; clone_size: few; v_call: TRBV5-4; j_call: TRBJ2-2; cdr3_aa: CASSLGLAGRTGELFF; cdr3_nt: TGTGCCAGCAGCTTGGGGCTAGCGGGGCGGACCGGGGAGCTGTTTTTT
d_call: NA; clone_size: NA; v_call: TRBV30; j_call: TRBJ2-1; cdr3_aa: CAWSVGSSYNEQFF; cdr3_nt: TGTGCCTGGAGTGTTGGCTCCTCCTACAATGAGCAGTTCTTC
d_call: NA; clone_size: NA; v_call: TRBV4-1; j_call: TRBJ2-7; cdr3_aa: CASSQVGGPPSYEQYF; cdr3_nt: TGCGCCAGCAGCCAAGTCGGGGGCCCCCCCTCCTACGAGCAGTACTTC
d_call: NA; clone_size: NA; v_call: TRBV29-1; j_call: TRBJ2-7; cdr3_aa: CSALGPYEQYF; cdr3_nt: TGCAGCGCGCTCGGACCCTACGAGCAGTACTTC
d_call: TRBD2; clone_size: NA; v_call: TRBV7-9; j_call: TRBJ2-5; cdr3_aa: CASSDGAGDETQYF; cdr3_nt: TGTGCCAGCAGCGACGGAGCGGGGGACGAGACCCAGTACTTC
d_call: NA; clone_size: once; v_call: TRBV4-1; j_call: TRBJ2-7; cdr3_aa: CASSQDQRPQREQYF; cdr3_nt: TGCGCCAGCAGCCAAGACCAGCGGCCACAGAGGGAGCAGTACTTC
d_call: NA; clone_size: NA; v_call: TRBV7-9; j_call: TRBJ2-6; cdr3_aa: CASRDSSPSGANVLTF; cdr3_nt: TGTGCCAGCAGGGACAGCTCCCCCTCTGGGGCCAACGTCCTGACTTTC
d_call: TRBD1; clone_size: NA; v_call: TRBV30; j_call: TRBJ1-4; cdr3_aa: CAWSGDWDRVEKLFF; cdr3_nt: TGTGCCTGGAGCGGAGACTGGGACAGGGTCGAAAAACTGTTTTTT
d_call: TRBD1; clone_size: NA; v_call: TRBV30; j_call: TRBJ1-2; cdr3_aa: CAWSPTGYYGYTF; cdr3_nt: TGTGCCTGGAGTCCGACAGGGTACTATGGCTACACCTTC
d_call: TRBD2; clone_size: NA; v_call: TRBV29-1; j_call: TRBJ2-1; cdr3_aa: CSVGGGIQFF; cdr3_nt: TGCAGCGTTGGGGGGGGTATTCAGTTCTTC
d_call: TRBD2; clone_size: NA; v_call: TRBV30; j_call: TRBJ2-3; cdr3_aa: CAWSTRQRGWLDTQYF; cdr3_nt: TGTGCCTGGAGCACCAGGCAGCGGGGGTGGTTAGATACGCAGTATTTT
d_call: NA; clone_size: few; v_call: TRBV15; j_call: TRBJ2-3; cdr3_aa: CATSRVLETQYF; cdr3_nt: TGTGCCACCAGCAGAGTTCTGGAGACGCAGTATTTT
d_call: NA; clone_size: NA; v_call: TRBV10-3; j_call: TRBJ1-1; cdr3_aa: CAISDRAMNTEAFF; cdr3_nt: TGTGCCATCAGTGACAGGGCCATGAACACTGAAGCTTTCTTT
d_call: TRBD1; clone_size: NA; v_call: TRBV30; j_call: TRBJ1-2; cdr3_aa: CAWARQGGPYGYTF; cdr3_nt: TGTGCCTGGGCTAGACAGGGGGGACCCTATGGCTACACCTTC
d_call: NA; clone_size: NA; v_call: TRBV5-4; j_call: TRBJ2-5; cdr3_aa: CASSPGIGETQYF; cdr3_nt: TGTGCCAGCAGCCCGGGGATAGGAGAGACCCAGTACTTC
d_call: TRBD2; clone_size: NA; v_call: TRBV7-3; j_call: TRBJ2-5; cdr3_aa: CASSLAGRETQYF; cdr3_nt: TGTGCCAGCAGCCTAGCGGGGCGGGAGACCCAGTACTTC
d_call: NA; clone_size: few; v_call: TRBV15; j_call: TRBJ2-5; cdr3_aa: CATSRDTGETQYF; cdr3_nt: TGTGCCACCAGCAGAGATACGGGAGAGACCCAGTACTTC
d_call: NA; clone_size: NA; v_call: TRBV9; j_call: TRBJ1-1; cdr3_aa: CASSVVGGMNTEAFF; cdr3_nt: TGTGCCAGCAGCGTAGTTGGGGGAATGAACACTGAAGCTTTCTTT
d_call: NA; clone_size: NA; v_call: TRBV14; j_call: TRBJ2-7; cdr3_aa: CASNRDTYEQYF; cdr3_nt: TGTGCCAGCAACAGGGATACCTACGAGCAGTACTTC
d_call: TRBD1; clone_size: NA; v_call: TRBV4-1; j_call: TRBJ1-1; cdr3_aa: CASSLQGGMNTEAFF; cdr3_nt: TGCGCCAGCAGCCTCCAGGGGGGGATGAACACTGAAGCTTTCTTT
d_call: NA; clone_size: NA; v_call: TRBV29-1; j_call: TRBJ2-3; cdr3_aa: CSIGGQRIGLAQYF; cdr3_nt: TGCAGCATAGGAGGACAGCGGATCGGGTTGGCGCAGTATTTT
d_call: NA; clone_size: NA; v_call: TRBV7-2; j_call: TRBJ1-1; cdr3_aa: CASSLGVRMNTEAFF; cdr3_nt: TGTGCCAGCAGCTTAGGCGTGAGGATGAACACTGAAGCTTTCTTT
d_call: NA; clone_size: NA; v_call: TRBV2; j_call: TRBJ2-7; cdr3_aa: CASTPRGRQLSHEQYF; cdr3_nt: TGTGCCAGCACCCCCCGGGGCAGACAGCTATCCCACGAGCAGTACTTC
d_call: NA; clone_size: NA; v_call: TRBV27; j_call: TRBJ1-6; cdr3_aa: CASSGRDGNLALHF; cdr3_nt: TGTGCCAGCAGTGGCCGGGACGGAAATTTAGCCCTCCACTTT
d_call: NA; clone_size: NA; v_call: TRBV30; j_call: TRBJ2-2; cdr3_aa: CAWSAYGGPARNTGELFF; cdr3_nt: TGTGCCTGGAGTGCTTACGGGGGGCCCGCTCGGAACACCGGGGAGCTGTTTTTT
d_call: NA; clone_size: NA; v_call: TRBV30; j_call: TRBJ2-1; cdr3_aa: CAWRTRDPYAKQFF; cdr3_nt: TGTGCCTGGAGGACCCGGGACCCCTATGCGAAGCAGTTCTTC
d_call: NA; clone_size: NA; v_call: TRBV7-9; j_call: TRBJ2-7; cdr3_aa: CASSLGGEHYEQYF; cdr3_nt: TGTGCCAGCAGCTTAGGAGGGGAACACTACGAGCAGTACTTC
d_call: TRBD2; clone_size: NA; v_call: TRBV30; j_call: TRBJ2-5; cdr3_aa: CAWRKAGGEETQYF; cdr3_nt: TGTGCCTGGAGGAAAGCGGGGGGTGAAGAGACCCAGTACTTC
d_call: NA; clone_size: NA; v_call: TRBV25-1; j_call: TRBJ2-7; cdr3_aa: CASSAQNFYEQYF; cdr3_nt: TGTGCCAGCAGTGCCCAGAACTTCTACGAGCAGTACTTC
d_call: NA; clone_size: NA; v_call: TRBV19; j_call: TRBJ2-5; cdr3_aa: CASSISAETQYF; cdr3_nt: TGTGCCAGTAGTATAAGTGCGGAGACCCAGTACTTC
d_call: TRBD1; clone_size: NA; v_call: TRBV7-8; j_call: TRBJ1-2; cdr3_aa: CASSSRQGGGYTF; cdr3_nt: TGTGCCAGCAGCTCGCGACAGGGGGGCGGCTACACCTTC